This T cell receptor (beta chain) was obtained from a study of T cells after yellow fever vaccination. The germline gives CDR1 SGHRS, CDR2 YFSETQ. This CDR3 is 16 amino acids long. V was shortened by 1 base and J by 9 bases, with 17 bases between the two germline ends. A universal primer site and UMIs were added as TCR cDNA was made by 5'RACE template switching. TCRdb analysed the 5' RACE reads with MiXCR anew, one entry per CDR3 protein. The data hold about 300,000 distinct CDR3 sequences, with 6.8% observed a single time. On this clonotype itself: Antigen: not known.

Points from the study as a whole: The secondary T-cell response peaked on day 5, not day 15, but was weaker. The booster saw the reappearance of most primary-vaccination clones (96% CD4, around 90% CD8). Repertoires obtained by FACS sorting could include abundant clonotypes that entered as contaminants from the bulk population.

The receptor was derived from a man aged 18 to 30 who received the YFV17D yellow fever vaccine. The V call is TRBV5-1, the J call TRBJ1-6; TRBD1 is a possible D gene (5 bases). Sequencing was performed on PBMCs, taken approximately 47 days after the first yellow fever vaccination. CDR3 residues: CASSLSLSYGGSPLHF. For the CDR3, the DNA is TGCGCCAGCAGCTTGTCGCTATCTTACGGGGGTTCACCCCTCCACTTT.